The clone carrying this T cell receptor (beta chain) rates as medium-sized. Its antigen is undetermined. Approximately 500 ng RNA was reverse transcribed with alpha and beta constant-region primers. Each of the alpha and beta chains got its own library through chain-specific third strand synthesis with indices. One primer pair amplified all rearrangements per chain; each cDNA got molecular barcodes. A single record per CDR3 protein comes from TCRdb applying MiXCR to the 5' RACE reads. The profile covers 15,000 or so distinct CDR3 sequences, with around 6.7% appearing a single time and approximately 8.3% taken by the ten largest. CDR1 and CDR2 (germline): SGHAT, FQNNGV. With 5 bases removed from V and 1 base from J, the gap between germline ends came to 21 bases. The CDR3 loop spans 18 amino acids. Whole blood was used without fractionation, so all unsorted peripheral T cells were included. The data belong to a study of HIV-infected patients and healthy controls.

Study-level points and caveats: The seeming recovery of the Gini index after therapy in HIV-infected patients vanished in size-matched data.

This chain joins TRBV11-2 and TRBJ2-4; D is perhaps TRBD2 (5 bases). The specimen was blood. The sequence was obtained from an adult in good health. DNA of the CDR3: TGTGCCAGCAGCCCCGGACGAGGGTCGGTTGCGGCCAAAAACATTCAGTACTTC. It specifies CASSPGRGSVAAKNIQYF. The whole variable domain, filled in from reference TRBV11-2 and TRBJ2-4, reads EAGVAQSPRYKIIEKRQSVAFWCNPISGHATLYWYQQILGQGPKLLIQFQNNGVVDDSQLPKDRFSAERLKGVDSTLKIQPAKLEDSAVYLCASSPGRGSVAAKNIQYFGAGTRLSVL.